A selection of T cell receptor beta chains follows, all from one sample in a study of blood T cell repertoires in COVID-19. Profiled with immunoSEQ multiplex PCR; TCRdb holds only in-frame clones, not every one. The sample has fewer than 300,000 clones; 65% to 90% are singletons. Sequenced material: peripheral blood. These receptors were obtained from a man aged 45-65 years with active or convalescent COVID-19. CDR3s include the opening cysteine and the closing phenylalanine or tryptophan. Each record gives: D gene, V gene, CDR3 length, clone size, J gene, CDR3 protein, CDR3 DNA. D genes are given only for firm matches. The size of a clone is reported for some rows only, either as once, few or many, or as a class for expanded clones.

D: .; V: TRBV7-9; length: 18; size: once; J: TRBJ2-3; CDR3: CASSLGPNRGGYTDTQYF; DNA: TGTGCCAGCAGCTTAGGCCCAAACAGGGGGGGATACACAGATACGCAGTATTTT
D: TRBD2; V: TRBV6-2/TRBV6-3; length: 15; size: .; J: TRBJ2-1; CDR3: CASSPGGSGGLEQFF; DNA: TGTGCCAGCAGCCCGGGTGGTAGCGGGGGACTGGAGCAGTTCTTC
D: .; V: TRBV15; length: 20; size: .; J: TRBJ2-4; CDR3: CATSRDWGKDWSPAKNIQYF; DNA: TGTGCCACCAGCAGAGATTGGGGAAAGGACTGGTCGCCCGCCAAAAACATTCAGTACTTC
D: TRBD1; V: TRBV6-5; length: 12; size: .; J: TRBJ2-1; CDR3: CAAQGIGNEQFF; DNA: TGTGCCGCACAGGGGATCGGTAATGAGCAGTTCTTC
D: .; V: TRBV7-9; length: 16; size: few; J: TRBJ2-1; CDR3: CASSSPSGSSYNEQFF; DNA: TGTGCCAGCAGCTCGCCAAGCGGAAGCTCCTACAATGAGCAGTTCTTC
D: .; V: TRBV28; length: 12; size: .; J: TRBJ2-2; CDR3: CASRRDTGELFF; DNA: TGTGCCAGCAGGAGAGACACCGGGGAGCTGTTTTTT
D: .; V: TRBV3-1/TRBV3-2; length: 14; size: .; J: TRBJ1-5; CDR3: CASSQSSLNQPQHF; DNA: TGTGCCAGCAGCCAAAGCTCACTCAATCAGCCCCAGCATTTT
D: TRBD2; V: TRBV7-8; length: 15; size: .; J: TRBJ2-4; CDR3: CASSLARGSGNIQYF; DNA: TGTGCCAGCAGCTTAGCGCGGGGGTCGGGAAACATTCAGTACTTC
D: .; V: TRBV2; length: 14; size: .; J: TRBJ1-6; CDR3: CASRGSAGDSPLHF; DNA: TGTGCCAGCAGGGGATCTGCGGGGGATTCACCCCTCCACTTT
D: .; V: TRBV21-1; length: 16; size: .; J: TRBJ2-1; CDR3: CASSTRERYPYNEQFF; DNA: TGTGCCAGCAGCACGAGGGAACGTTACCCCTACAATGAGCAGTTCTTC
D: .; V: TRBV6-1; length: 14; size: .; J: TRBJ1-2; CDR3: CASSESETVYGYTF; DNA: TGTGCCAGCAGTGAATCGGAAACAGTCTATGGCTACACCTTC
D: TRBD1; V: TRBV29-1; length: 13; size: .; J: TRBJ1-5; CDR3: CSVGDRVDQPQHF; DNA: TGCAGCGTTGGGGACAGGGTGGATCAGCCCCAGCATTTT
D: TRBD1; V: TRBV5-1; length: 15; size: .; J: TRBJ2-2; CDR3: CASSLSTGGPGELFF; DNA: TGCGCCAGCAGCCTTTCGACAGGGGGGCCCGGGGAGCTGTTTTTT
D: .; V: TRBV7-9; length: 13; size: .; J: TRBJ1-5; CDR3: CASSLGANQPQHF; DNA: TGTGCCAGCAGCCTAGGGGCGAATCAGCCCCAGCATTTT
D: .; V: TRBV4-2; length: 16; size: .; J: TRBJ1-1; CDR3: CASRQMGKGGNTEAFF; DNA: TGTGCCAGCAGGCAAATGGGGAAGGGAGGGAACACTGAAGCTTTCTTT
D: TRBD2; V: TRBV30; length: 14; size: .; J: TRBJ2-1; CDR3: CAFGGLAGVNEQFF; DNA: TGTGCCTTCGGGGGGCTAGCGGGAGTAAATGAGCAGTTCTTC
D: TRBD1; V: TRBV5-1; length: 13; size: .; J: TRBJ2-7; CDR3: CASSFNRGYEQYF; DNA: TGCGCCAGCAGCTTTAACAGGGGCTACGAGCAGTACTTC
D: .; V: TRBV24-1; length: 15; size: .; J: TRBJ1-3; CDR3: CATSDPGTTGNTIYF; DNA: TGTGCCACCAGTGATCCGGGGACTACTGGAAACACCATATATTTT
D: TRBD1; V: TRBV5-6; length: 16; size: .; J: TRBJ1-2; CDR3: CASSLARTGHLGGYTF; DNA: TGTGCCAGCAGCTTGGCCCGGACAGGCCACCTGGGTGGCTACACCTTC
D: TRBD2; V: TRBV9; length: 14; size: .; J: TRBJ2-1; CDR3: CASSVESGSPEQFF; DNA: TGTGCCAGCAGCGTAGAGAGCGGGAGCCCCGAGCAGTTCTTC
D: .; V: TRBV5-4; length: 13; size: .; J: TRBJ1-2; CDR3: CASSLGADYGYTF; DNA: TGTGCCAGCAGCTTGGGGGCAGACTATGGCTACACCTTC
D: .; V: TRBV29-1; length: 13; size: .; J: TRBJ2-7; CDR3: CSVEVPTSYEQYF; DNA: TGCAGCGTTGAAGTTCCCACTTCCTACGAGCAGTACTTC
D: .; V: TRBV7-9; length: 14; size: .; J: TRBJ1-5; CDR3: CASSLGGGYQPQHF; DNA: TGTGCCAGCAGCTTAGGCGGGGGTTATCAGCCCCAGCATTTT